Each of the 24 T cell receptor beta chains below was sequenced from the same sample in a study of blood T cell repertoires in COVID-19. The assay was immunoSEQ multiplex PCR, and TCRdb's table has in-frame clones only and misses some. The data contain roughly 190,000 clones, less than 85% of them singletons. Sequencing was done on a sample of PBMCs or T cells enriched from blood (not recorded which). Every receptor here comes from a woman aged 55 to 70 with acute COVID-19.

The chain joins TRBV11-2 to TRBJ1-1, with 10 positions matching TRBD1. V trimming: 3 bases; J trimming: 4 bases; junction bases outside the gene matches: 2. Germline-derived CDR1 and CDR2 are SGHAT and FQNNGV. CDR3 length: 14 amino acids. This chain's CDR3 is CASSLGQGSTEAFF. The CDR3 region has the DNA TGTGCCAGCAGCTTGGGACAGGGGAGCACTGAAGCTTTCTTT.

On this clone itself: Different DNA sequences within this sample yield the same CDR3. The rearrangement joins TRBV7-2 to TRBJ1-3; 7 nucleotides agree with TRBD1. The J segment lost 2 bases and the V segment lost 5 bases, leaving 3 bases of the junction unmatched. Germline-derived CDR1 and CDR2 are SGHTA and FQGNSA. The length of the CDR3 is 14 residues. The CDR3 sequence: CASSTTGAGNTIYF. The DNA of the CDR3 is TGTGCCAGCAGCACAACAGGGGCTGGAAACACCATATATTTT.

The gene calls are TRBV6-2 or TRBV6-3 and TRBJ2-7; 7 nucleotides align to TRBD1. In germline, CDR1 is MNHEY, CDR2 SVGEGT. The junction had 0 bases not matched to a gene; V was cut back by 4 bases and J by 3 bases. This CDR3 region has 12 residues. CDR3 sequence (DNA): TGTGCCAGCAGTTGGGACAGCTACGAGCAGTACGTC. Encoded protein: CASSWDSYEQYV.

The rearrangement links TRBV14 to TRBJ1-3, with 8 bases that match TRBD1. The CDR3 is 17 amino acids. The junction had 11 bases not matched to a gene; V was cut back by 3 bases and J by 4 bases. Germline V gives CDR1 SGHDN, CDR2 FVKESK. The CDR3 DNA sequence: TGTGCCAGCAGCCATATCACAGGGGGATCAAGAGGAAACACCATATATTTT. Its translation is CASSHITGGSRGNTIYF.

The CDR3 loop reads CASSYNRQSSYNSPLHF. CDR3 nucleotides: TGTGCCAGCAGCTACAACCGACAGAGCTCCTATAATTCACCCCTCCACTTT. The V call is TRBV13, the J call TRBJ1-6, with D perhaps matching TRBD1 (5 bases). Germline CDR1 and CDR2: PRHDT and FYEKMQ (reference sequence). CDR3 length: 17 residues. V lost 4 bases to trimming and J lost 0 bases, with 13 bases between them.

The chain is built from TRBV7-2 and TRBJ2-1; no firm D call. CDR1 and CDR2 from the germline V gene are SGHTA and FQGNSA. V was cut by 1 base and J by 4 bases, with 23 bases left in between. The CDR3 length is 19 residues. This CDR3 reads CASSLGPPDSSPPYNEQFF. Written as DNA, the CDR3 is TGTGCCAGCAGCTTAGGCCCCCCCGACTCCTCGCCACCTTACAATGAGCAGTTCTTC. Complete variable domain (other parts from reference TRBV7-2 and TRBJ2-1): GAGVSQSPSNKVTEKGKDVELRCDPISGHTALYWYRQSLGQGLEFLIYFQGNSAPDKSGLPSDRFSAERTGGSVSTLTIQRTQQEDSAVYLCASSLGPPDSSPPYNEQFFGPGTRLTVL.

This chain uses TRBV6-5 with TRBJ2-6, with 10 bases identical to TRBD1. V dropped 8 bases and J dropped 2; count of bases not matched to a gene: 3. Germline V gives CDR1 MNHEY, CDR2 SVGAGI. CDR3 length: 15 residues. The CDR3 sequence: CASWTGGAGANVLTF. In DNA form, the CDR3 reads TGTGCCAGCTGGACAGGGGGGGCTGGGGCCAACGTCCTGACTTTC.

V usage is TRBV19 and J usage is TRBJ2-7, with D unclear. V was trimmed by 6 bases and J by 2 bases, leaving 14 bases between them. CDR1 LNHDA and CDR2 SQIVND come from the germline V gene (reference sequence). There are 14 residues in the CDR3. The CDR3 loop is CASRKATETYEQYF. The CDR3 DNA reads as TGTGCCAGTAGGAAAGCAACCGAAACCTACGAGCAGTACTTC.

The chain carries TRBV11-3 and TRBJ1-1; D is possibly TRBD1 (5 bases). This CDR3 is built from 15 residues. V lost 1 base and J 1 base, leaving 10 bases between the germline ends. Germline CDR1 is SGHNT and CDR2 is YENEEA. The CDR3 region has the DNA TGTGCCAGCAGCTTAGGGAGTACAGGGAACACTGAAGCTTTCTTT. Translated, it gives CASSLGSTGNTEAFF.

The gene calls are TRBV3-1 (or the pseudogene TRBV3-2) and TRBJ1-1; no reliable D call. The germline V gene has CDR1 LGHDT and CDR2 YNNKEL (reference sequence). Between the trimmed V and J ends, which lost 2 bases and 1 base, there was a span of 8 bases. This CDR3 contains 14 residues. The CDR3 reads CASSQMKQNTEAFF. As DNA, the CDR3 is TGTGCCAGCAGCCAAATGAAGCAGAACACTGAAGCTTTCTTT.

The J gene is TRBJ1-2, the V gene TRBV6-6, with D perhaps TRBD1 (5 bases). Germline CDR1 MNHNY, CDR2 SVGAGI (reference sequence). The CDR3 runs to 15 residues. V was cut by 6 bases and J by 2 bases, with 16 bases left in between. The chain's CDR3 is CASSSHREGNYGYTF. CDR3 sequence (DNA): TGTGCCAGCAGCTCCCACCGGGAGGGGAACTATGGCTACACCTTC.

This clone turned up a few times. The chain joins TRBV7-2 to TRBJ2-4, with D perhaps TRBD2 (5 bases). V lost 5 bases and J lost 7, with 15 bases in between. This CDR3 spans 14 amino acids. Per germline, CDR1 SGHTA and CDR2 FQGNSA. CDR3 amino acids: CASSIGIGVNIQYF. The CDR3 bases are TGTGCCAGCAGCATTGGGATCGGGGTGAACATTCAGTACTTC.

The rearrangement joins TRBV4-2 to TRBJ2-1; weak D call: TRBD1 (6 bases). The CDR3 covers 15 residues. Trimming removed 2 bases at V and 8 bases at J, with 16 bases between. The germline gives CDR1 LGHNA, CDR2 YNFKEQ. The CDR3 protein is CASSQQTGRGYEQFF. The CDR3 nucleotides are TGTGCCAGCAGCCAACAGACAGGCCGCGGGTATGAGCAGTTCTTC.

V and J are TRBV2 and TRBJ1-1; D call uncertain. This CDR3 region has 12 residues. V gave up 8 bases and J gave up 0 bases, with 7 bases separating them. The germline gives CDR1 SNHLY, CDR2 FYNNEI. The CDR3 sequence is CASVLLNTEAFF. In DNA form, the CDR3 reads TGTGCCAGCGTACTGCTGAACACTGAAGCTTTCTTT.

For the CDR3, the DNA is TGTGCCAGTAGTATCGTCTACTCTGGAAACACCATATATTTT. Residues: CASSIVYSGNTIYF. V gene TRBV19 combines with J gene TRBJ1-3, with D uncertain. In germline, CDR1 is LNHDA, CDR2 SQIVND (reference sequence). V was shortened by 3 bases and J by 0 bases, with 6 bases between the two germline ends. The CDR3 is 14 amino acids.

This chain uses TRBV6-5 with TRBJ1-2; the D gene is possibly TRBD1 (5 bases). CDR1 and CDR2 from the germline V gene are MNHEY and SVGAGI. The CDR3 is made up of 14 amino acids. V was clipped by 5 bases and J by 6 bases, with 16 bases between them. CDR3 bases: TGTGCCAGCAGTACCGACAGAAGGTTAGATGGCTACACCTTC. This gives the protein CASSTDRRLDGYTF.

V is TRBV30 and J is TRBJ2-7; tentative D call: TRBD2 (5 bases). Germline loops: CDR1 GTSNPN, CDR2 SVGIG (reference sequence). This CDR3 comprises 14 residues. V lost 5 bases and J 6 bases, leaving 20 bases between the germline ends. The CDR3 region has the DNA TGTGCCTGGGGACGAGGAGGTTTTTCTACCGAGCAGTACTTC. Protein product: CAWGRGGFSTEQYF.

The V and J genes are TRBV4-1 and TRBJ2-1; D call uncertain. V was trimmed by 4 bases and J by 5 bases, leaving 15 bases between them. CDR3 length: 15 amino acids. CDR1 and CDR2 (germline): MGHRA, YSYEKL. The CDR3 sequence is CASSPLAFTDNEQFF. In nucleotides, the CDR3 is TGCGCCAGCAGCCCTCTCGCATTTACTGACAATGAGCAGTTCTTC.

The chain carries TRBV7-9 and TRBJ2-1, with 10 bases matching TRBD2. Germline V CDR1 and CDR2: SEHNR, FQNEAQ (reference sequence). This CDR3 region has 15 residues. The trim removed 5 bases at V and 6 bases at J, leaving 7 bases unmatched. DNA for the CDR3: TGTGCCAGCAGCCAAAGCGGGGGGGCCTTCAATGAGCAGTTCTTC. Its protein product is CASSQSGGAFNEQFF.

This clone was detected once. The chain has TRBV30 and TRBJ1-6; 7 nucleotides match TRBD1. V trimming: 1 base; J trimming: 1 base; junction bases outside the gene matches: 10. Germline CDR1 reads GTSNPN; CDR2 reads SVGIG (reference sequence). This CDR3 spans 18 amino acids. In DNA form, the CDR3 reads TGTGCCTGGAGTGCGGGACAGTATTTAAGTTCCTATAATTCACCCCTCCACTTT. It codes for CAWSAGQYLSSYNSPLHF.

This clone has more than one count but fewer than ten. This chain uses TRBV5-4 with TRBJ2-5; TRBD1 aligns across 9 bases. Germline CDR1 and CDR2: SGHNT and YYREEE (reference sequence). The junction had 7 bases not matched to a gene; V was cut back by 6 bases and J by 4 bases. The CDR3 loop spans 14 amino acids. CDR3 loop: CASTSRTGVETQYF. In DNA form, the CDR3 reads TGTGCCAGCACCTCTCGGACAGGGGTAGAGACCCAGTACTTC.

The rearrangement links TRBV30 to TRBJ1-2; possible D gene TRBD1, 5 bases. In germline, CDR1 is GTSNPN, CDR2 SVGIG (reference sequence). CDR3 size: 13 residues. Trimming removed 5 bases from V and 6 bases from J, with 16 bases in between. The DNA for the CDR3 is TGTGCCTGGGGGGGTTGGACATCGGATGGCTACACCTTC. This codes for CAWGGWTSDGYTF.

A single count supports this clone. The chain is built from TRBV28 and TRBJ1-2; maybe TRBD1 (5 bases). The CDR3 is 13 residues long. The germline V gene encodes CDR1 MDHEN and CDR2 SYDVKM. Trimming removed 6 bases from V and 7 bases from J, with 15 bases in between. CDR3 sequence: CASSRQWTLGYTF. Written as DNA, the CDR3 is TGTGCCAGCAGCAGACAGTGGACCCTTGGCTACACCTTC.

The chain carries TRBV6-6 and TRBJ2-7, with no clear D. The CDR3 is made up of 13 amino acids. With 2 bases removed from V and 1 base from J, the gap between germline ends came to 6 bases. Germline CDR1 reads MNHNY; CDR2 reads SVGAGI (reference sequence). Here the CDR3 reads CASSYTRSYEQYV. DNA of the CDR3: TGTGCCAGCAGTTACACCAGGTCCTACGAGCAGTACGTC.